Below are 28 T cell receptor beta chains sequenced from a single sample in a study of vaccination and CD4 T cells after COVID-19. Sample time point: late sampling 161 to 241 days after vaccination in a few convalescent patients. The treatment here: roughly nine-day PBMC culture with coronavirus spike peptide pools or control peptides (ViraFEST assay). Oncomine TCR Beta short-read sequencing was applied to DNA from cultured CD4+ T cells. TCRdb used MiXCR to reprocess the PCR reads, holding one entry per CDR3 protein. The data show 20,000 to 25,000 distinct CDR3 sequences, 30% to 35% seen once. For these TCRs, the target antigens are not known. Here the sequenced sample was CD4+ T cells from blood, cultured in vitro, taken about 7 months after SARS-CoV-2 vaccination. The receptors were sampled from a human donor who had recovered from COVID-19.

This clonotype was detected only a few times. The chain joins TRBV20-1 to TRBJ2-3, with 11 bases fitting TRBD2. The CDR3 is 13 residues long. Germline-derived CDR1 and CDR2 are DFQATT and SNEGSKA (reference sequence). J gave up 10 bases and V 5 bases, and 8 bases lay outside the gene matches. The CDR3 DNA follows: TGCAGTGCTCGACTAGCGGGGCCCCTGGCGCAGTATTTT. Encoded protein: CSARLAGPLAQYF.

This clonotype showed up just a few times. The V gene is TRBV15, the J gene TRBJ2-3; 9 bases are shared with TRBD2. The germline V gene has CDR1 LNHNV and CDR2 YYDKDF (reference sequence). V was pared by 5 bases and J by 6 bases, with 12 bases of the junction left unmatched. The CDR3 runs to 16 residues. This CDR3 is CATSSRLAGAGDTQYF. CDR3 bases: TGTGCCACCAGCTCTCGATTAGCGGGGGCCGGGGATACGCAGTATTTT.

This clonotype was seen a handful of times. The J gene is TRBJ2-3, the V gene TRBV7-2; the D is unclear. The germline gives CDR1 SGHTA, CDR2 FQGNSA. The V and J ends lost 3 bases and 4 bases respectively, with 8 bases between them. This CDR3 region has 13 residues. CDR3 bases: TGTGCCAGCAGCTTCGAAATCCCAGATACGCAGTATTTT. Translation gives CASSFEIPDTQYF.

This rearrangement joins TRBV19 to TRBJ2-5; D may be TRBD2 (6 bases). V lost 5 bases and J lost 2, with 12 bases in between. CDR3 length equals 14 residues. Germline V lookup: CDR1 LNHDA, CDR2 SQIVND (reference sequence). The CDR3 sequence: CASSARGLQETQYF. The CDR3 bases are TGTGCCAGTAGTGCGCGGGGACTGCAAGAGACCCAGTACTTC.

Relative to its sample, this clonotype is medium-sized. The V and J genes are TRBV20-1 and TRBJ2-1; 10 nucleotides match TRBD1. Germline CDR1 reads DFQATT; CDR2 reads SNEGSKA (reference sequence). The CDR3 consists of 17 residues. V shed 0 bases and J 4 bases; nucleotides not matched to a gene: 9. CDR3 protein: CSARDRGTGVLYNEQFF. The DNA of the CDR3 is TGCAGTGCTAGAGATCGGGGGACAGGGGTTCTTTACAATGAGCAGTTCTTC.

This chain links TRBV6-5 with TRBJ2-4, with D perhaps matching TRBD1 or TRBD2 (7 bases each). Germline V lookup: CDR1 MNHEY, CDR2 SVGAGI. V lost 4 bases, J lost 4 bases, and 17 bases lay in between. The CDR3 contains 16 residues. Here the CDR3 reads CASSSSRGGIKNIQYF. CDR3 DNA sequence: TGTGCCAGCAGTTCCTCCAGGGGGGGGATTAAAAACATTCAGTACTTC.

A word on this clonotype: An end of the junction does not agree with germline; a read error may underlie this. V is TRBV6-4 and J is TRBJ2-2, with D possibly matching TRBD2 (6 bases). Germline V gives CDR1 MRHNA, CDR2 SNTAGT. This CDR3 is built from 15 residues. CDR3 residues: CASSGTADNTGGLFF. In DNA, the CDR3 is TGTGCCAGCAGTGGGACGGCCGATAACACCGGGGGGCTGTTTTTT.

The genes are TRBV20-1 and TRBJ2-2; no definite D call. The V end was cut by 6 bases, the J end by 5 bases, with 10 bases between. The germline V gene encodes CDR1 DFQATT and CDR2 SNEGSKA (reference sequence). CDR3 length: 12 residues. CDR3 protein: CSARYGTGELFF. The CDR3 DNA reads TGCAGTGCCCGTTACGGGACCGGGGAGCTGTTTTTT.

CDR3 protein: CAIDGGGGLETQYF. CDR3 coding DNA: TGTGCCATCGATGGCGGGGGGGGGTTGGAGACCCAGTACTTC. This chain joins TRBV7-9 and TRBJ2-5; the match to TRBD2 covers 9 bases. V shed 10 bases and J 5 bases; nucleotides not matched to a gene: 11. This CDR3 has 14 amino acids. Germline V CDR1 and CDR2: SEHNR, FQNEAQ (reference sequence).

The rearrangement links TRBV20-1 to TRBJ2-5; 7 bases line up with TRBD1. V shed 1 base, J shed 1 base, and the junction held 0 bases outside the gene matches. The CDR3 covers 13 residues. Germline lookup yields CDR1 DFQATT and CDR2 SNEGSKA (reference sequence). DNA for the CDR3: TGCAGTGCTAGAGGGGACAGCCAAGAGACCCAGTACTTC. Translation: CSARGDSQETQYF.

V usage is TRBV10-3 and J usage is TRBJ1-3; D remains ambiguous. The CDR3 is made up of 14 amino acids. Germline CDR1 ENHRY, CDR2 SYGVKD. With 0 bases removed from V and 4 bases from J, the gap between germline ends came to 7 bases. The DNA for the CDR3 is TGTGCCATCAGTGAGTCGATAGACGGAAACACCATATATTTT. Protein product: CAISESIDGNTIYF.

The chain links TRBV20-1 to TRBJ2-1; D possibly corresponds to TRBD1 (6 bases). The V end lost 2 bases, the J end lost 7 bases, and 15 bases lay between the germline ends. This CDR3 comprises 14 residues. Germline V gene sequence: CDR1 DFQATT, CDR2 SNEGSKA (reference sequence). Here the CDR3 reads CSARPQGVWNEQFF. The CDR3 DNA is TGCAGTGCTAGACCACAGGGCGTTTGGAATGAGCAGTTCTTC.

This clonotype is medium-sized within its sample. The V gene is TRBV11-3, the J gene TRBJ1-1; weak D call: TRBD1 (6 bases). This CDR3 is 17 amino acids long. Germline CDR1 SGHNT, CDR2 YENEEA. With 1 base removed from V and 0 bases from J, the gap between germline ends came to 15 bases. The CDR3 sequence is CASSLVLTGAVNTEAFF. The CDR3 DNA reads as TGTGCCAGCAGCTTAGTACTCACGGGGGCAGTGAACACTGAAGCTTTCTTT. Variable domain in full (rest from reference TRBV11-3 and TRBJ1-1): EAGVVQSPRYKIIEKKQPVAFWCNPISGHNTLYWYLQNLGQGPELLIRYENEEAVDDSQLPKDRFSAERLKGVDSTLKIQPAELGDSAVYLCASSLVLTGAVNTEAFFGQGTRLTVV.

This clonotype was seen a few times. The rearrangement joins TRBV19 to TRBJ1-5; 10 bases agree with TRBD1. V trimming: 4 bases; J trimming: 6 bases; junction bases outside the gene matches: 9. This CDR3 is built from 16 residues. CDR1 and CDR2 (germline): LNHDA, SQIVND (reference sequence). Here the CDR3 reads CASSRRQGAVSQPQHF. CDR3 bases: TGTGCCAGTAGTAGGAGACAGGGGGCGGTTTCTCAGCCCCAGCATTTT.

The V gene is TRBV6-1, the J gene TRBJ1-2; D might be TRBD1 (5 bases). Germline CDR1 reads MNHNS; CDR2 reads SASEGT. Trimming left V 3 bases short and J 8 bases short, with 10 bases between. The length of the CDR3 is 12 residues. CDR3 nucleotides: TGTGCCAGCAGTGAGCAATGGGGCGGCTACACCTTC. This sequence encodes CASSEQWGGYTF.

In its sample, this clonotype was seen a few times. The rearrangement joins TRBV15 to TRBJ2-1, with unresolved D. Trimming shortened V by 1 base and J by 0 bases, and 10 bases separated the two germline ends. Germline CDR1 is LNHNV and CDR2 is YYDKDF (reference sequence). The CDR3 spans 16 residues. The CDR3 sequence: CATSRGRGISYNEQFF. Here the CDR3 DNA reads TGTGCCACCAGCAGAGGTCGCGGTATCTCCTACAATGAGCAGTTCTTC.

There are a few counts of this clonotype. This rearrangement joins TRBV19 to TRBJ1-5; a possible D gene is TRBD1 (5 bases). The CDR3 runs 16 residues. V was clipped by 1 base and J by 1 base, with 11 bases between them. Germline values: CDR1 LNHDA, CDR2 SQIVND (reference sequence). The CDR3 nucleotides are TGTGCCAGTAGTATAGGCCGGGGCGCGAGCAATCAGCCCCAGCATTTT. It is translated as CASSIGRGASNQPQHF.

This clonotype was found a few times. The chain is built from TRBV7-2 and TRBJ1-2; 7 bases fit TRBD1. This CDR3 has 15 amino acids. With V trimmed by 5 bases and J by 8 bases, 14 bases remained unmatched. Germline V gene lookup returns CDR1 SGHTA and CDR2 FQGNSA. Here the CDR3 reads CASSTPLTGEEGYTF. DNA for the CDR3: TGTGCCAGCAGCACGCCATTAACAGGGGAAGAAGGCTACACCTTC. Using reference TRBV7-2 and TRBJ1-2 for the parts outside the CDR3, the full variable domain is GAGVSQSPSNKVTEKGKDVELRCDPISGHTALYWYRQSLGQGLEFLIYFQGNSAPDKSGLPSDRFSAERTGGSVSTLTIQRTQQEDSAVYLCASSTPLTGEEGYTFGSGTRLTVV.

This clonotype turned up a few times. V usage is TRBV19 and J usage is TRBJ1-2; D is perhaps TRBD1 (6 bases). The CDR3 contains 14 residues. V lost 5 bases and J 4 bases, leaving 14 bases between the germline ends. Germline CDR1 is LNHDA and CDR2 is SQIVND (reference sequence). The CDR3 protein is CASSQPGHRYGYTF. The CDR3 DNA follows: TGTGCCAGTAGTCAACCGGGACACCGCTATGGCTACACCTTC.

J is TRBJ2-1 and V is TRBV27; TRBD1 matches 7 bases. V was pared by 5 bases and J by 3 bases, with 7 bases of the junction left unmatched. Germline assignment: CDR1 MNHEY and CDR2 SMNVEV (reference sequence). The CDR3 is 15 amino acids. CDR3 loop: CASSTRGSFYNEQFF. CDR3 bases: TGTGCCAGCAGTACCAGGGGGAGCTTCTACAATGAGCAGTTCTTC.

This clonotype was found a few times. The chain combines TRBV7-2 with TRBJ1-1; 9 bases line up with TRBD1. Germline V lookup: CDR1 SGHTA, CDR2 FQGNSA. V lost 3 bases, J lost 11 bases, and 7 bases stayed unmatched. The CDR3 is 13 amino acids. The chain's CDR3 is CASSLSGTGLAFF. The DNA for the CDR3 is TGTGCCAGCAGCTTGAGTGGGACAGGGCTGGCTTTCTTT.

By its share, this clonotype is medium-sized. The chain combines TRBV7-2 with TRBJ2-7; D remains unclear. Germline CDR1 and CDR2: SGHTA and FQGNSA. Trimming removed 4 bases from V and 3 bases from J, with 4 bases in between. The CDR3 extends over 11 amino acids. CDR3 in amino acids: CASSSYYEQYF. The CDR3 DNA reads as TGTGCCAGCAGCTCTTACTACGAGCAGTACTTC.

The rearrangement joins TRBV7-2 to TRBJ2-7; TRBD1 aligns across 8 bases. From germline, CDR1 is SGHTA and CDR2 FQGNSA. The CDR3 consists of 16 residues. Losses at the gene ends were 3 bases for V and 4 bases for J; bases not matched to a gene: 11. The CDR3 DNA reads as TGTGCCAGCAGCTTTGCAACAGGACAGGGAAGGTACGAGCAGTACTTC. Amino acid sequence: CASSFATGQGRYEQYF.

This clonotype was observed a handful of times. The CDR3 sequence is CASSQTRDDEAFF. CDR3 DNA sequence: TGTGCCAGCAGTCAAACCAGGGACGACGAAGCTTTCTTT. The chain is built from TRBV6-2 or TRBV6-3 and TRBJ1-1; possible D gene TRBD1, 5 bases. V was trimmed by 5 bases and J by 8 bases, leaving 15 bases between them. Germline-derived CDR1 and CDR2 are MNHEY and SVGEGT. This CDR3 comprises 13 residues.

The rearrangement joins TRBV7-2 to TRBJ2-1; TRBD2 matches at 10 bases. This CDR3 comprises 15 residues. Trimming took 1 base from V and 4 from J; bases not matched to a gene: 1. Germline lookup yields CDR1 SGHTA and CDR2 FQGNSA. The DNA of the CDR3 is TGTGCCAGCAGCTTAGATAGCGGGGGGTACAATGAGCAGTTCTTC. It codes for CASSLDSGGYNEQFF.

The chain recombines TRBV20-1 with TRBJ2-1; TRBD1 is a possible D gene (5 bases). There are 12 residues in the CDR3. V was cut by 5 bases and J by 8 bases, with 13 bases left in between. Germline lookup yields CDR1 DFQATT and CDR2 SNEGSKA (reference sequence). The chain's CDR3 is CSARKQADEQFF. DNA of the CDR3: TGCAGTGCTCGCAAACAGGCGGATGAGCAGTTCTTC.

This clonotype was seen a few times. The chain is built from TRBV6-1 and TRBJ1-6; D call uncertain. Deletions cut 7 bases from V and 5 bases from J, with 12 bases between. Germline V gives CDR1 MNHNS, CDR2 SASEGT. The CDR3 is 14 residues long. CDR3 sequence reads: CASKFSTNNSPLHF. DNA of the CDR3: TGTGCCAGCAAATTCAGCACTAATAATTCACCCCTCCACTTT.

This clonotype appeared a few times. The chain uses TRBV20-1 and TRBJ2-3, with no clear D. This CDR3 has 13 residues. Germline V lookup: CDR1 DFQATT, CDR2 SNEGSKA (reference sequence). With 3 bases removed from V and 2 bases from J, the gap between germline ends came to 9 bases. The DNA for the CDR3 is TGCAGTGCTAGCCACAAGTTCACAGATACGCAGTATTTT. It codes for CSASHKFTDTQYF.